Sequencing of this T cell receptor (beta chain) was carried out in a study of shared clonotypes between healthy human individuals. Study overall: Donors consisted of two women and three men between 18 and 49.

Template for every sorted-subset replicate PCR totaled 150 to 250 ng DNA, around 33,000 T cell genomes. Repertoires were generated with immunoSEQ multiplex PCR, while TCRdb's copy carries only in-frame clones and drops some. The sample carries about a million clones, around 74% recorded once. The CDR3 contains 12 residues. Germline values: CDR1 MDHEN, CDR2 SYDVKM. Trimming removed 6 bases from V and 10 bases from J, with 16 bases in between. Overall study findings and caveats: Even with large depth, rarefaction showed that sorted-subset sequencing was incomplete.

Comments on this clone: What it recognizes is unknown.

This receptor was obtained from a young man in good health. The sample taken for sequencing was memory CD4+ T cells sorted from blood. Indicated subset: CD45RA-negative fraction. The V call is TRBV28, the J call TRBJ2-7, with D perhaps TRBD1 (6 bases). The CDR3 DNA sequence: TGTGCCAGCAGGGGTAGGGGGAGTTACCAGTACTTC. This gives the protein CASRGRGSYQYF. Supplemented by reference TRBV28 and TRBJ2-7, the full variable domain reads DVKVTQSSRYLVKRTGEKVFLECVQDMDHENMFWYRQDPGLGLRLIYFSYDVKMKEKGDIPEGYSVSREKKERFSLILESASTNQTSMYLCASRGRGSYQYFGPGTRLTVT.